This TCR beta chain came from a study of CD8+CD57+ T cells in acquired aplastic anemia. This clonotype was counted many times. Its antigen remains unknown. The CDR3 is made up of 16 amino acids. V dropped 0 bases and J dropped 1; count of bases not matched to a gene: 6. Germline V lookup: CDR1 DFQATT, CDR2 SNEGSKA (reference sequence). Genomic DNA constituted the template upon which TCR beta VDJ and CDR3 profiling was performed. TCRdb redid the calling of the reads with MiXCR, one entry per CDR3 protein. The sample has a few hundred thousand distinct CDR3 sequences, around 72% seen once. Overall study results and limits: In common between the patients and the controls were some 28 CD8+ CDR3 sequences.

The chain recombines TRBV20-1 with TRBJ2-3; TRBD2 matches 8 bases. This receptor was obtained from a human donor in good health, serving as a control. Sequenced: sorted CD4+, CD8+, or CD8+CD57+ T cells (not recorded which) from PBMCs. The CDR3 coding sequence is TGCAGTGCTAGAGATCAGGGCGGGGGGCGCACAGATACGCAGTATTTT. Its protein is CSARDQGGGRTDTQYF.